The source of this TCR beta chain is a study of CD8 T cells in ankylosing spondylitis. Study findings and constraints: Matched ankylosing spondylitis synovial fluid reportedly showed significant enrichment of disease-linked clones. What seemed typical of ankylosing spondylitis blood was a TCR beta motif built from about 8 highly homologous variants.

TCRdb redid the calling of the 5' RACE reads with MiXCR, one entry per CDR3 protein. Of 350,000 to 550,000 distinct CDR3 sequences listed, roughly a quarter were seen once; the top ten hold under 0.9%. The CDR3 extends over 14 amino acids. V shed 9 bases and J 3 bases; nucleotides not matched to a gene: 4. Germline CDR1 and CDR2: KGHDR and SFDVKD. This clonotype has just a few counts. Its cognate antigen is unknown. The chain carries TRBV24-1 and TRBJ2-2, with 9 bases fitting TRBD2. This clonotype was obtained from a male donor with ankylosing spondylitis. Material for sequencing was blood, either unsorted or a sorted T cell fraction (not recorded which). CDR3 DNA: TGTGCCACCGAGGGACTAGCCTACACCGGGGAGCTGTTTTTT. It encodes CATEGLAYTGELFF.